This T cell receptor beta chain was recorded in a study of blood T cell repertoires in COVID-19. Assay: immunoSEQ multiplex PCR; the TCRdb copy retains only in-frame clones and omits some. This sample has roughly 30,000 clones, with under 85% found just once. This clone was seen just once. The receptor was isolated from a man between 65 and 85 years old with acute or convalescent COVID-19. Sequences were obtained from peripheral blood.

In nucleotides, the CDR3 is TGTGCCAGCAGCTCGGGAGGGAACTCCTACAATGAGCAGTTCTTC. Translating gives CASSSGGNSYNEQFF. This chain connects TRBV7-3 to TRBJ2-1; 8 bases match TRBD2. Germline CDR1 reads SGHTA; CDR2 reads FQGTGA. CDR3 length: 15 amino acids. The V segment lost 4 bases and the J segment 0 bases; nucleotides outside the gene matches: 2.